A single sample gave rise to the 19 T cell receptor beta chains below, sequenced in a study of shared T cell receptors in the human thymus. The assay was immunoSEQ multiplex PCR, and TCRdb's table has in-frame clones only and misses some. There are 700,000 to 750,000 clones in the sample; roughly 85% occur only once, and roughly 0.01% lies in the top ten. Separately, the same data were catalogued under a study of human thymus T cells.

The specimen sequenced was thymocytes. The receptors were sampled from a girl under three years old with a congenital heart defect.

The chain uses TRBV7-2 and TRBJ2-1, with D possibly TRBD1 on 6 matching bases. Germline lookup yields CDR1 SGHTA and CDR2 FQGNSA. The germline V and J ends were trimmed by 4 bases and 3 bases, with 10 bases remaining between them. This CDR3 spans 14 amino acids. CDR3 DNA sequence: TGTGCCAGCAGCTCAGGGGACCTCTACAATGAGCAGTTCTTC. Translation: CASSSGDLYNEQFF.

Details on this clone: The junction and the germline gene differ at one end; a read error may be behind it. The chain has TRBV5-4 and TRBJ2-7, with 7 bases matching TRBD2. The CDR3 is made up of 14 amino acids. The V gene's germline CDR1 is SGHNT and CDR2 YYREEE (reference sequence). The CDR3 coding sequence is TGTGCCATCAGCTCGGGACTACCCCTATGCGAGCAGTACTTC. It specifies CAISSGLPLCEQYF. The variable domain in full, with the rest retrieved from reference TRBV5-4 and TRBJ2-7, is ETGVTQSPTHLIKTRGQQVTLRCSSQSGHNTVSWYQQALGQGPQFIFQYYREEENGRGNFPPRFSGLQFPNYSSELNVNALELDDSALYLCAISSGLPLCEQYFGPGTRLTVT.

The V call is TRBV6-1, the J call TRBJ1-4; unclear D gene. This CDR3 has 15 residues. The germline V gene has CDR1 MNHNS and CDR2 SASEGT. Trimming took off 5 bases at V and 3 bases at J, with 13 bases between the two ends. The CDR3 is CASSRFGVSNEKLFF. The CDR3 DNA reads as TGTGCCAGCAGTCGATTCGGTGTTTCTAATGAAAAACTGTTTTTT.

This chain links TRBV5-4 with TRBJ1-2, with D maybe TRBD1 (6 bases). The CDR3 runs to 17 residues. CDR1 and CDR2 (germline): SGHNT, YYREEE (reference sequence). The CDR3 reads CYSRAGDVNGANYGYTF. CDR3 nucleotide sequence: TGTTATAGTAGGGCAGGGGATGTGAACGGGGCTAACTATGGCTACACCTTC.

This sequence joins TRBV14 and TRBJ1-4; 8 bases align to TRBD1. Per germline, CDR1 SGHDN and CDR2 FVKESK. The length of the CDR3 is 17 residues. V gave up 6 bases and J gave up 0 bases; unmatched junction bases: 9. Here the CDR3 DNA reads TGTGCCAGCAGGCCCGGGACAGGCTCCTCAACTAATGAAAAACTGTTTTTT. It translates to CASRPGTGSSTNEKLFF.

This chain links TRBV30 with TRBJ1-3; tentatively, D is TRBD1 (5 bases). The germline V gene encodes CDR1 GTSNPN and CDR2 SVGIG (reference sequence). The CDR3 loop spans 19 amino acids. The V gene lost 0 bases and the J gene lost 0 bases, with 21 bases spanning the gap. The CDR3 bases are TGTGCCTGGAGTGTGGGACTTCAATCCCTCCTCGACTCTGGAAACACCATATATTTT. Translation gives CAWSVGLQSLLDSGNTIYF.

The chain couples TRBV6-5 to TRBJ1-2; D is unresolved. CDR1 and CDR2 (germline): MNHEY, SVGAGI. Trimming pared 6 bases from V and 2 bases from J, leaving 13 bases between. The CDR3 has 14 residues. CDR3: CASRPKGGNYGYTF. The CDR3 nucleotides read TGTGCCAGCAGACCCAAGGGAGGGAACTATGGCTACACCTTC.

The chain is built from TRBV5-4 and TRBJ2-4, with 7 bases aligning to TRBD2. Germline V CDR1 and CDR2: SGHNT, YYREEE (reference sequence). The CDR3 has 18 residues. Unmatched junction bases numbered 9, after V lost 0 bases and J lost 0 bases. CDR3 sequence (DNA): TGTGCCAGCAGCTTGGGGGGACGGGGGGATCTAGCCAAAAACATTCAGTACTTC. Translated, it gives CASSLGGRGDLAKNIQYF. Full variable domain (outside the CDR3, taken from reference TRBV5-4 and TRBJ2-4): ETGVTQSPTHLIKTRGQQVTLRCSSQSGHNTVSWYQQALGQGPQFIFQYYREEENGRGNFPPRFSGLQFPNYSSELNVNALELDDSALYLCASSLGGRGDLAKNIQYFGAGTRLSVL.

The chain carries TRBV7-9 and TRBJ1-1, with 9 bases identical to TRBD1. Germline lookup yields CDR1 SEHNR and CDR2 FQNEAQ (reference sequence). This CDR3 comprises 12 residues. As DNA, the CDR3 is TGTGCGATCCGGGACAGGGACACTGAAGCTTTCTTT. Encoded protein: CAIRDRDTEAFF.

This clone has only one observation. The chain links TRBV5-6 to TRBJ1-2, with D possibly matching TRBD1 (5 bases). Trimming took off 2 bases at V and 7 bases at J, with 12 bases between the two ends. The CDR3 covers 13 residues. Germline lookup yields CDR1 SGHDT and CDR2 YYEEEE. CDR3 in DNA: TGTGCCAGCAGCTTTTCACAGGCGACTGGCTACACCTTC. It is translated as CASSFSQATGYTF.

This clone was detected only once. V usage is TRBV18 and J usage is TRBJ2-5; TRBD1 matches 8 bases. The germline gives CDR1 KGHSH, CDR2 LQKENI. The ends lost 3 bases at V and 7 bases at J; junction bases unmatched: 7. CDR3 size: 14 residues. The CDR3 DNA reads TGTGCCAGCTCACCCCGGGACAGGAGTGGGACCCAGTACTTC. Its protein is CASSPRDRSGTQYF.

This clone was seen a few times. The J gene is TRBJ1-1, the V gene TRBV7-9, with 7 bases lining up with TRBD1. CDR3 length: 13 residues. J lost 8 bases, V lost 4 bases, and 7 bases had no gene match. Germline V gene data show CDR1 as SEHNR and CDR2 as FQNEAQ (reference sequence). Written as DNA, the CDR3 is TGTGCCAGCAGCTCGACACAGGGGACGGAAGCTTTCTTT. It translates to CASSSTQGTEAFF.

This rearrangement joins TRBV6-1 to TRBJ1-2; 10 bases line up with TRBD1. CDR1 is MNHNS, CDR2 SASEGT, per germline. CDR3 length equals 13 residues. Trimming cost V 5 bases and J 7 bases; bases outside gene matches: 4. The CDR3 bases are TGTGCCAGCAGTCGGGACAGGGGATCTGGCTACACCTTC. The encoded protein is CASSRDRGSGYTF.

This chain links TRBV9 with TRBJ1-2; 8 positions agree with TRBD1. CDR1 SGDLS and CDR2 YYNGEE come from the germline V gene. V was clipped by 0 bases and J by 8 bases; unmatched bases: 33. This CDR3 spans 23 amino acids. CDR3 sequence: CASSVVGYGGHHQGALYVKGYTF. CDR3 coding DNA: TGTGCCAGCAGCGTAGTAGGTTATGGGGGCCATCATCAGGGGGCTCTGTATGTGAAGGGCTACACCTTC.

This clone was seen a single time. The gene calls are TRBV12-5 and TRBJ2-6; a weak D match, TRBD2 (6 bases). This CDR3 region has 17 residues. From germline, CDR1 is LGHNT and CDR2 FRNRAP. The ends were cut back, 0 bases at V and 4 bases at J, with 13 bases in the middle. The CDR3 nucleotides are TGTGCTAGTGGTTTGGTCGCCGGGGGTAGAGGGGCCAACGTCCTGACTTTC. Protein sequence: CASGLVAGGRGANVLTF.

V and J are TRBV4-3 and TRBJ1-1; D remains unclear. V lost 0 bases and J lost 1, with 18 bases in between. The CDR3 contains 18 residues. CDR1 and CDR2 (germline): LGHNA, YSLEER. Here the CDR3 reads CASSQDWLVPRRNTEAFF. The CDR3 DNA follows: TGCGCCAGCAGCCAAGATTGGCTCGTTCCACGGAGGAACACTGAAGCTTTCTTT.

DNA of the CDR3: TGCAGTGCTCGGGGGGCCCAGTACTTC. This translates into CSARGAQYF. V usage is TRBV20-1 and J usage is TRBJ2-5, with 7 bases identical to TRBD2. Losses at the gene ends were 5 bases for V and 9 bases for J; bases not matched to a gene: 0. Germline V lookup: CDR1 DFQATT, CDR2 SNEGSKA (reference sequence). The CDR3 covers 9 residues.

The genes are TRBV9 and TRBJ1-5; TRBD1 might be the D (6 bases). CDR1 and CDR2 from the germline V gene are SGDLS and YYNGEE. V lost 4 bases, J lost 8 bases, and 16 bases lay in between. The CDR3 sequence is 14 residues long. The CDR3 DNA is TGTGCCAGCAGCCCCCGACAGGACTTCAAGCCCCAGCATTTT. Its translation is CASSPRQDFKPQHF.

The CDR3 bases are TGTGCCAGCCGAGACCGGGATGAAAACAGGGGCCGTAACTATGGCTACACCTTC. It encodes CASRDRDENRGRNYGYTF. The chain employs TRBV28 and TRBJ1-2, with 7 bases lining up with TRBD1. J was trimmed by 1 base and V by 8 bases; bases with no gene match: 19. Germline V gene data show CDR1 as MDHEN and CDR2 as SYDVKM. This CDR3 is built from 18 residues.